The sequence of this TCR beta chain was determined in a study of shared clonotypes between healthy human individuals. Overall study results and limits: Sorted-subset samples were not fully sequenced, rarefaction indicated.

To note about this clone: The antigen is undetermined.

The CDR3 spans 16 residues. CDR1 and CDR2 from the germline V gene are SGHRS and YFSETQ. The trim removed 2 bases at V and 0 bases at J, leaving 3 bases unmatched. It was CD45RO-negative cells, positively selected for CCR7, that made up naive CD8 cells, with terminally differentiated effector memory CD45RA+ cells excluded. Measured with immunoSEQ multiplex PCR; TCRdb has only the in-frame clones, and not every one. The sample yields approximately 2,200,000 clones, around 93% seen once. Sequencing was done on a sample of naive CD8+ T cells from PBMCs. The origin of this receptor is a man aged 18 to 35 in good health. Some clones in this sample may be carry-over from other donors' samples. This chain connects TRBV5-1 to TRBJ2-2, with 8 bases matching TRBD2. The CDR3 reads CASSLLAGPNTGELFF. The CDR3 nucleotides are TGCGCCAGCAGCTTATTAGCGGGACCGAACACCGGGGAGCTGTTTTTT.